The 26 T cell receptor beta chains listed next were all sequenced from one sample in a study of T cells in Graves' hyperthyroidism and ophthalmopathy. What was amplified from RNA transcripts were TCR beta CDR3 regions. First-round RT-PCR targeting the TCR CDR3 was performed with the HTBI primer set. TCRdb itself ran the multiplex PCR reads through MiXCR, one entry per CDR3 protein. The data show a few hundred thousand distinct CDR3 sequences, with about half seen just once and roughly 8.2% held by the top ten. The sample comprised peripheral blood or thyroid tissue (not recorded which). These receptors all stem from a woman in her late teens or twenties with Graves' hyperthyroidism.

V gene TRBV7-2 combines with J gene TRBJ2-5, with D possibly TRBD2 on 6 matching bases. The CDR3 extends over 15 amino acids. Trimming shortened V by 2 bases and J by 2 bases, and 12 bases separated the two germline ends. Germline values: CDR1 SGHTA, CDR2 FQGNSA. The CDR3 DNA reads TGTGCCAGCAGCTTACGGCGGGACCCTCAAGAGACCCAGTACTTC. This translates into CASSLRRDPQETQYF.

This chain uses TRBV10-3 with TRBJ1-4; D is perhaps TRBD1 (5 bases). Germline CDR1 ENHRY, CDR2 SYGVKD. The CDR3 extends over 14 amino acids. Between the trimmed V and J ends, which lost 2 bases and 7 bases, there was a span of 11 bases. Here the CDR3 reads CAISEVAGSEKLFF. In nucleotides, the CDR3 is TGTGCCATCAGTGAGGTCGCAGGGAGTGAAAAACTGTTTTTT.

The chain combines TRBV15 with TRBJ1-3, with TRBD1 as a possible D gene (5 bases). Germline V gene lookup returns CDR1 LNHNV and CDR2 YYDKDF (reference sequence). The germline V and J ends were trimmed by 5 bases and 4 bases, with 9 bases remaining between them. This CDR3 is built from 13 residues. The CDR3 region has the DNA TGTGCCACCAGCGGGACTAGCGGAAACACCATATATTTT. Amino acids: CATSGTSGNTIYF.

The genes are TRBV6-5 and TRBJ2-2, with 11 nucleotides matching TRBD2. CDR1 is MNHEY and CDR2 is SVGAGI in the germline V gene. This CDR3 is 20 amino acids long. The J segment lost 4 bases and the V segment lost 5 bases, leaving 18 bases of the junction unmatched. The CDR3 is CASSAWTARLAGFVTGELFF. The DNA for the CDR3 is TGTGCCAGCAGTGCATGGACAGCCCGACTAGCGGGGTTTGTCACCGGGGAGCTGTTTTTT.

The chain is built from TRBV9 and TRBJ2-7; D possibly matches TRBD1 or TRBD2 (5 bases each). Trimming removed 7 bases from V and 0 bases from J, with 11 bases in between. CDR3 size: 13 residues. Germline loops: CDR1 SGDLS, CDR2 YYNGEE. CDR3 amino acids: CASDRDGSYEQYF. The DNA for the CDR3 is TGTGCCAGCGACCGGGACGGCTCCTACGAGCAGTACTTC.

The sample holds many counts of this clonotype. The chain recombines TRBV7-2 with TRBJ1-2; 10 nucleotides align to TRBD1. V lost 5 bases, J lost 0 bases, and 6 bases stayed unmatched. This CDR3 is built from 16 residues. Germline V gives CDR1 SGHTA, CDR2 FQGNSA. The CDR3 DNA reads as TGTGCCAGCAGCCGTGGACAGGGGGGAGCTAACTATGGCTACACCTTC. It codes for CASSRGQGGANYGYTF.

The chain employs TRBV5-5 and TRBJ1-1, with 9 positions matching TRBD1. Trimming at V came to 4 bases and at J to 1 base, leaving 8 bases not matched to a gene. The CDR3 runs to 16 residues. Germline lookup yields CDR1 SGHKS and CDR2 YYEKEE (reference sequence). As DNA, the CDR3 is TGTGCCAGCAGCGCTACAGGGGGCGTGGGGAACACTGAAGCTTTCTTT. This translates into CASSATGGVGNTEAFF.

This clonotype occurred a few times. CDR3 in amino acids: CASSLNVGSQETQYF. CDR3 coding DNA: TGTGCCAGCAGCTTAAACGTCGGGAGCCAAGAGACCCAGTACTTC. The rearrangement joins TRBV7-2 to TRBJ2-5; D possibly corresponds to TRBD2 (6 bases). Germline CDR1 is SGHTA and CDR2 is FQGNSA. The CDR3 covers 15 residues. Deletions cut 2 bases from V and 1 base from J, with 11 bases between. Combining the CDR3 with reference TRBV7-2 and TRBJ2-5 gives the whole variable domain GAGVSQSPSNKVTEKGKDVELRCDPISGHTALYWYRQSLGQGLEFLIYFQGNSAPDKSGLPSDRFSAERTGGSVSTLTIQRTQQEDSAVYLCASSLNVGSQETQYFGPGTRLLVL.

This clonotype occurred many times. This rearrangement joins TRBV7-8 to TRBJ2-1, with 9 bases that match TRBD2. V dropped 0 bases and J dropped 1; count of bases not matched to a gene: 1. CDR3 size: 16 residues. Germline CDR1 is SGHVS and CDR2 is FQNEAQ. In DNA form, the CDR3 reads TGTGCCAGCAGCTTAGCCGCGGGAGGGTCCTACAATGAGCAGTTCTTC. Its protein product is CASSLAAGGSYNEQFF.

This clonotype was counted many times. V gene TRBV29-1 combines with J gene TRBJ1-1; tentative D call: TRBD1 (5 bases). This CDR3 contains 15 residues. CDR1 and CDR2 from the germline V gene are SQVTM and ANQGSEA. The V gene lost 0 bases and the J gene lost 6 bases, with 17 bases spanning the gap. The CDR3 nucleotides are TGCAGCGTTGAAGATGTTTTGGGGGATCCCGCTGAAGCTTTCTTT. It codes for CSVEDVLGDPAEAFF.

This sequence joins TRBV12-3 or TRBV12-4 and TRBJ1-1; 10 positions agree with TRBD1. The CDR3 covers 14 residues. V was clipped by 4 bases and J by 5 bases; unmatched bases: 4. In nucleotides, the CDR3 is TGTGCCAGCAGTTGGGGACAGGGGAGGACTGAAGCTTTCTTT. It is translated as CASSWGQGRTEAFF.

V usage is TRBV2 and J usage is TRBJ2-6; D not certain. The V gene's germline CDR1 is SNHLY and CDR2 FYNNEI. The CDR3 extends over 9 amino acids. V shed 4 bases and J shed 17 bases, with 6 bases lying between them. CDR3 bases: TGTGCCAGCAGTGTGCTTATGACTTTC. Encoded protein: CASSVLMTF. Full variable domain (outside the CDR3, taken from reference TRBV2 and TRBJ2-6): EPEVTQTPSHQVTQMGQEVILRCVPISNHLYFYWYRQILGQKVEFLVSFYNNEISEKSEIFDDQFSVERPDGSNFTLKIRSTKLEDSAMYFCASSVLMTFGAGSRLTVL.

There are many counts of this clonotype. The chain employs TRBV19 and TRBJ1-1; 8 bases are a match to TRBD1. V gave up 4 bases and J gave up 1 base; unmatched junction bases: 8. The CDR3 has 16 amino acids. Germline values: CDR1 LNHDA, CDR2 SQIVND (reference sequence). CDR3 sequence reads: CASSTPGQVPNTEAFF. The CDR3 coding sequence is TGTGCCAGTAGTACACCGGGACAGGTGCCGAACACTGAAGCTTTCTTT.

As concerns this clonotype: The missing conserved phenylalanine or tryptophan at the end of this CDR3 makes a read error likely. Because the CDR3's place on the DNA is in doubt, the DNA is left out and the CDR3 is given as listed by TCRdb. The rearrangement joins TRBV2 to TRBJ2-7; TRBD2 is the table's D call, not checked against the DNA. Inclusive of both ends, the CDR3 amounts to 8 amino acids. The V gene's germline CDR1 is SNHLY and CDR2 FYNNEI. CDR3 region: CASHQLAG.

The chain carries TRBV29-1 and TRBJ2-7; 9 nucleotides agree with TRBD2. In germline, CDR1 is SQVTM, CDR2 ANQGSEA. The CDR3 runs to 14 residues. Trimming took 8 bases from V and 0 from J; bases not matched to a gene: 8. The CDR3 DNA is TGCAGCCCCAGACTAGCGGTCAGCTCCTACGAGCAGTACTTC. This encodes CSPRLAVSSYEQYF.

This chain uses TRBV20-1 with TRBJ1-4, with D possibly being TRBD1 (5 bases). Germline V gene sequence: CDR1 DFQATT, CDR2 SNEGSKA (reference sequence). Trimming cost V 6 bases and J 5 bases, with 22 bases left between them. This CDR3 region has 16 residues. The CDR3 DNA reads as TGCAGTGCAGGAGAGGGGACCAGTCGACGAAATGAAAAACTGTTTTTT. This encodes CSAGEGTSRRNEKLFF.

The genes are TRBV10-2 and TRBJ2-7; D unclear. Germline CDR1 reads WSHSY; CDR2 reads SAAADI. V was clipped by 2 bases and J by 3 bases, with 11 bases between them. The CDR3 spans 14 residues. This CDR3 is CASSEARVYYEQYF. DNA of the CDR3: TGCGCCAGCAGTGAGGCACGGGTGTACTACGAGCAGTACTTC.

In this sample, this clonotype turned up once. The chain is built from TRBV20-1 and TRBJ2-5; D possibly corresponds to TRBD1 (5 bases). Trimming stripped 8 bases from V and 2 bases from J, with 15 bases between. From germline, CDR1 is DFQATT and CDR2 SNEGSKA (reference sequence). CDR3 length equals 13 residues. CDR3 region: CSSQLTAQETQYF. CDR3 coding DNA: TGCAGTTCCCAACTGACAGCACAAGAGACCCAGTACTTC.

A word on this clonotype: A read error is possible here, since a much larger clone lies one base away. V is TRBV5-8 and J is TRBJ2-2, with 8 bases identical to TRBD2. Germline V CDR1 and CDR2: SGHTS, YDEGEE. With 7 bases clipped from V and 7 bases from J, the junction kept 6 bases outside the gene matches. The CDR3 has 13 amino acids. As DNA, the CDR3 is TGTGCCAGCGGCACGACTAGCGACGGGGAGCTGTTTTTT. It specifies CASGTTSDGELFF.

The chain recombines TRBV20-1 with TRBJ2-2; 10 nucleotides match TRBD2. V gave up 0 bases and J gave up 7 bases; unmatched junction bases: 8. The CDR3 is 16 residues long. Germline V gene sequence: CDR1 DFQATT, CDR2 SNEGSKA (reference sequence). In DNA, the CDR3 is TGCAGTGCTAGAGATAGACTAGCGGGTCCTGGCGGGGAGCTGTTTTTT. It yields the protein CSARDRLAGPGGELFF.

For this clonotype: A much larger clonotype is one base distant, so this may be a read error. This CDR3 is CACSQLLDGFGAFF. DNA for the CDR3: TGCGCCTGCAGCCAACTACTGGACGGTTTCGGGGCTTTCTTT. This chain connects TRBV4-1 to TRBJ1-1; D is unclear. The CDR3 extends over 14 amino acids. CDR1 and CDR2 (germline): MGHRA, YSYEKL.

This clonotype was counted many times. The V call is TRBV15, the J call TRBJ2-7, with 7 bases aligning to TRBD2. The CDR3 spans 16 residues. Germline CDR1 is LNHNV and CDR2 is YYDKDF (reference sequence). V was pared by 0 bases and J by 3 bases, with 8 bases of the junction left unmatched. The CDR3 region is CATSRDGRESVYEQYF. The CDR3 region has the DNA TGTGCCACCAGCAGAGACGGGCGGGAGAGTGTCTACGAGCAGTACTTC.

V gene TRBV2 combines with J gene TRBJ1-2; unclear D gene. The CDR3 runs to 13 residues. With 7 bases removed from V and 8 bases from J, the gap between germline ends came to 17 bases. CDR1 SNHLY and CDR2 FYNNEI come from the germline V gene. The CDR3 region is CASNTGRQGGYTF. The CDR3, as DNA: TGTGCCAGCAATACGGGAAGACAAGGAGGCTACACCTTC.

This clonotype was recorded at least ten times. The chain is built from TRBV20-1 and TRBJ2-7; a possible D gene is TRBD2 (7 bases). This CDR3 region has 13 residues. Trimming took 5 bases from V and 2 from J, leaving 13 bases between them. CDR1 is DFQATT and CDR2 is SNEGSKA in the germline V gene (reference sequence). The CDR3 loop is CSAAKGGPYEQYF. The CDR3 bases are TGCAGTGCTGCTAAGGGGGGGCCCTACGAGCAGTACTTC.

The V gene is TRBV6-5, the J gene TRBJ1-5; D might be TRBD1 (6 bases). V was shortened by 2 bases and J by 11 bases, with 19 bases between the two germline ends. There are 15 residues in the CDR3. Germline CDR1 reads MNHEY; CDR2 reads SVGAGI. The CDR3 DNA reads as TGTGCCAGCAGTTACCCGGGACACAGCCAAGAGACCCAGCATTTT. This encodes CASSYPGHSQETQHF.

This clonotype was observed a few times. This chain uses TRBV7-9 with TRBJ1-2; 11 bases align to TRBD1. Germline-derived CDR1 and CDR2 are SEHNR and FQNEAQ (reference sequence). This CDR3 has 15 residues. J was trimmed by 5 bases and V by 5 bases; bases with no gene match: 7. The CDR3 region has the DNA TGTGCCAGCAGCCCCAACGGACAGGGGGCTTATGGCTACACCTTC. Translation gives CASSPNGQGAYGYTF. Looking up the rest from reference TRBV7-9 and TRBJ1-2 gives the full variable domain: DTGVSQNPRHKITKRGQNVTFRCDPISEHNRLYWYRQTLGQGPEFLTYFQNEAQLEKSRLLSDRFSAERPKGSFSTLEIQRTEQGDSAMYLCASSPNGQGAYGYTFGSGTRLTVV.